This T cell receptor (beta chain) derives from a study of cytomegalovirus exposure and HLA in healthy donors. Overall study context: The roughly 120 validation repertoires matched the roughly 700 first-cohort repertoires in platform, a later analysis reported.

Assay: immunoSEQ multiplex PCR; the TCRdb copy retains only in-frame clones and omits some. Of about 160,000 clones in the sample, roughly 91% were seen once. Germline lookup yields CDR1 MNHEY and CDR2 SMNVEV (reference sequence). This CDR3 has 15 residues. Unmatched junction bases numbered 6, after V lost 6 bases and J lost 4 bases. Study-wide findings and caveats: Among TCR beta chains, those listed as cytomegalovirus-associated numbered roughly 150. A subsequent analysis found that TCR clusters from the first cohort also tended to co-occur in the 120 validation repertoires, with around 94% of cluster scores above 0. Among TCR sequences, most were rare, though some public TCRs appeared in many donors.

About this clone: Its antigen is still unknown.

The sequencing input was PBMCs. The receptor comes from a man aged 18 to 29 in good health and CMV-seronegative. This rearrangement joins TRBV27 to TRBJ2-3; 11 bases are shared with TRBD2. The CDR3 spells CASSLTTSGADTQYF. The CDR3 DNA reads as TGTGCCAGCAGCCTCACGACTAGCGGGGCAGATACGCAGTATTTT.